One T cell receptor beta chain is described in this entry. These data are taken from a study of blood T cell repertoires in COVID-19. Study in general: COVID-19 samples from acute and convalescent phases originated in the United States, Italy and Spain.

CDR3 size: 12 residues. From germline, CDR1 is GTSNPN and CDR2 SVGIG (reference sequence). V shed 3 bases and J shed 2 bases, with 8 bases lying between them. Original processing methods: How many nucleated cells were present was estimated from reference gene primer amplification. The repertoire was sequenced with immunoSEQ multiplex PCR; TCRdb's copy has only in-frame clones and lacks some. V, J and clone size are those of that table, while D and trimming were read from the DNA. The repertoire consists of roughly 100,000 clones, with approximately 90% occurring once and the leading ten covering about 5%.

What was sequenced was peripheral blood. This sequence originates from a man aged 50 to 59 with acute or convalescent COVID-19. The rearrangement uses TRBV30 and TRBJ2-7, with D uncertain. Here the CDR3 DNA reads TGTGCCTGGAGCCGCGGAACCTACGAGCAGTACTTC. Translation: CAWSRGTYEQYF.